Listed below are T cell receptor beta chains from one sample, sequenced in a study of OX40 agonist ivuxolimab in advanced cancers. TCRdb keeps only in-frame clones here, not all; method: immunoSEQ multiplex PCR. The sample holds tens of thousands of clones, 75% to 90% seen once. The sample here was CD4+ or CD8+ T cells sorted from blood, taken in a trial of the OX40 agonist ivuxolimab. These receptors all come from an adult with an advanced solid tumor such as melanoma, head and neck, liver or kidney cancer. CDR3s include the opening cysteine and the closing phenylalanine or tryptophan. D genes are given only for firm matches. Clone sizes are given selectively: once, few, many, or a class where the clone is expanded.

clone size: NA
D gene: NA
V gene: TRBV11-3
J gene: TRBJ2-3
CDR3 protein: CASSLGGPNPDTQYF
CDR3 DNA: TGTGCCAGCAGCTTAGGGGGGCCCAACCCAGATACGCAGTATTTT

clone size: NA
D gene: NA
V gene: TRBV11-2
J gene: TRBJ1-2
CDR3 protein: CASSLGQAYGYTF
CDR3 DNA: TGTGCCAGCAGCTTAGGACAGGCCTATGGCTACACCTTC

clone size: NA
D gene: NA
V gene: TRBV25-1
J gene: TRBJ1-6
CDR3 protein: CASSESPSSTSSFALHF
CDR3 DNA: TGTGCCAGCAGTGAAAGCCCCTCGTCAACCAGTTCCTTTGCCCTCCACTTT

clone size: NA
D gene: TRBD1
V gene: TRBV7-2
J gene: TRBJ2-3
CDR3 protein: CASSQVGTGTADTQYF
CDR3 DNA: TGTGCCAGCAGCCAAGTTGGGACAGGGACCGCAGATACGCAGTATTTT

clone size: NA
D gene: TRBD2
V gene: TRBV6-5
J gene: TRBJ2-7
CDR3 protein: CASTESGRGFHEQYF
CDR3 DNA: TGTGCCAGCACCGAAAGCGGGAGAGGATTCCACGAGCAGTACTTC

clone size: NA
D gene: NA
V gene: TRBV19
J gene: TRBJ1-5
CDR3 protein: CASRQANSNQPQHF
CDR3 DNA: TGTGCCAGTCGCCAGGCCAATAGCAATCAGCCCCAGCATTTT

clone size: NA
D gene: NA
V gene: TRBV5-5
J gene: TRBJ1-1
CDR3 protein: CASSLQRGTYTEAFF
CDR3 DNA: TGTGCCAGCAGCTTGCAACGGGGGACATACACTGAAGCTTTCTTT

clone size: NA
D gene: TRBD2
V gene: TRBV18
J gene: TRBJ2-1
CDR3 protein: CASSPREGEQFF
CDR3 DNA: TGTGCCAGCTCACCACGGGAGGGGGAGCAGTTCTTC

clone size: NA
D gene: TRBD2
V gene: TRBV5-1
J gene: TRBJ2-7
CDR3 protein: CASSYGLAGVLEQYF
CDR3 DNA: TGCGCCAGCAGCTACGGACTAGCGGGAGTGCTCGAGCAGTACTTC

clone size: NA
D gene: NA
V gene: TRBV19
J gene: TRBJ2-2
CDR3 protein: CASTPGLRATGELFF
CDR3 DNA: TGTGCCAGTACTCCGGGTCTTAGGGCGACCGGGGAGCTGTTTTTT

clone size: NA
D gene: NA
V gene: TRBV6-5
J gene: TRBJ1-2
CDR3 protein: CASNIRTGNGGYTF
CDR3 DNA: TGTGCCAGCAATATACGTACAGGGAACGGGGGCTACACCTTC

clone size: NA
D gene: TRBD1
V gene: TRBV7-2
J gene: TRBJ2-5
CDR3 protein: CASSSRTGAETQYF
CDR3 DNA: TGTGCCAGCAGCTCGCGGACAGGGGCAGAGACCCAGTACTTC

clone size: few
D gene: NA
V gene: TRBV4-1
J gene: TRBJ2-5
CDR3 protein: CASSPPQRRAETQYF
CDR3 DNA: TGCGCCAGCAGTCCCCCTCAGCGGAGGGCGGAGACCCAGTACTTC

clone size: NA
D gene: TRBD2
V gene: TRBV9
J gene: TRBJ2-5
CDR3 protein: CASSDQVGGQETQYF
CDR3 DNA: TGTGCCAGCAGCGATCAGGTGGGGGGGCAAGAGACCCAGTACTTC

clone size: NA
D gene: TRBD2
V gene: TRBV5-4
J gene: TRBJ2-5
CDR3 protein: CASSLAGLAGGETQYF
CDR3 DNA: TGTGCCAGCAGCTTGGCCGGACTAGCGGGAGGGGAGACCCAGTACTTC

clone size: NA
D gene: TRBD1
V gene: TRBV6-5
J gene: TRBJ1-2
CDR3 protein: CASSYGGQGGYGYTF
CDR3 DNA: TGTGCCAGCAGTTACGGGGGACAGGGCGGGTATGGCTACACCTTC

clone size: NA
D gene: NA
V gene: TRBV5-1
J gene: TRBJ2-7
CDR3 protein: CASSFENRGSGRHYEQYF
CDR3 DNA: TGCGCCAGCAGCTTTGAGAACAGAGGTTCGGGGCGACACTACGAGCAGTACTTC

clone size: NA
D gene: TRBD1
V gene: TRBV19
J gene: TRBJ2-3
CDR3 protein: CASDRGILTDTQYF
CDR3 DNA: TGTGCCAGTGACAGGGGGATTCTCACAGATACGCAGTATTTT

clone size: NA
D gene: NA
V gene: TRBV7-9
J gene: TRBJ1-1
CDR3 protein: CASSRGAGEAFF
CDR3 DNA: TGTGCCAGCAGTCGAGGGGCGGGTGAAGCTTTCTTT

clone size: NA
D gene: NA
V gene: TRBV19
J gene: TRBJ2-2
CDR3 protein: CASSMPTGELFF
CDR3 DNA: TGTGCCAGTAGTATGCCCACCGGGGAGCTGTTTTTT

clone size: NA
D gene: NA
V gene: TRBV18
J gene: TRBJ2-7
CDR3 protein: CASSASTGNYEQYF
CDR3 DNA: TGTGCCAGCTCCGCTTCGACAGGCAACTACGAGCAGTACTTC

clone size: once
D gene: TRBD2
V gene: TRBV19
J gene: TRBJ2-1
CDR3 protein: CASSMREGAKYNEQFF
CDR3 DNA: TGTGCCAGTAGTATGCGGGAGGGGGCGAAATACAATGAGCAGTTCTTC

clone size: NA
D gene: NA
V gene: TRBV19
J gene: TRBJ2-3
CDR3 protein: CASTLTDTQYF
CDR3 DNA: TGTGCCAGTACTCTCACAGATACGCAGTATTTT

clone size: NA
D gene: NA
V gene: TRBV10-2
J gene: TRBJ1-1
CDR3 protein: CASSVAGNTEAFF
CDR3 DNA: TGCGCCAGCAGTGTGGCCGGGAACACTGAAGCTTTCTTT

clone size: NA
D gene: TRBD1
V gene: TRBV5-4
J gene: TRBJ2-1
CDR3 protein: CASSSRRTGGSNEQFF
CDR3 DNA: TGTGCCAGCAGCTCACGAAGGACAGGGGGCTCCAATGAGCAGTTCTTC

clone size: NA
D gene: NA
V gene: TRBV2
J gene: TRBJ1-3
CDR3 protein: CASSDQGVSGNTIYF
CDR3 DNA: TGTGCCAGCAGTGATCAGGGCGTCTCTGGAAACACCATATATTTT

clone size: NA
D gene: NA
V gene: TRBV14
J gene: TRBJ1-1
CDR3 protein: CASSQGFNTEAFF
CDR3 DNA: TGTGCCAGCAGCCAGGGCTTCAACACTGAAGCTTTCTTT

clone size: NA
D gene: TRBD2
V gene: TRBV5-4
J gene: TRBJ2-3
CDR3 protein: CASSPSGGTTDTQYF
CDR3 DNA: TGTGCCAGCAGCCCGAGCGGGGGCACCACAGATACGCAGTATTTT

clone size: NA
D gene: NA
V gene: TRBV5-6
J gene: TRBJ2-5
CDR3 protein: CASTIRGRRETQYF
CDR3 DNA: TGTGCCAGCACCATTAGGGGCAGGAGGGAGACCCAGTACTTC

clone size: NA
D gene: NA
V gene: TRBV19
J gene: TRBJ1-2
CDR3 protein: CASKKGDYGYTF
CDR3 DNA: TGTGCCAGTAAAAAGGGGGACTATGGCTACACCTTC

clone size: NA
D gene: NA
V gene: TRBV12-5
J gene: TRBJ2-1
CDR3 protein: CASGPPTGSFSYNEQFF
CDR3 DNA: TGTGCTAGTGGTCCTCCCACGGGCTCCTTCTCCTACAATGAGCAGTTCTTC

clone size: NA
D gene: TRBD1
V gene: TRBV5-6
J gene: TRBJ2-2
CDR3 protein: CASSLPGGNTGELFF
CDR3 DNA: TGTGCCAGCAGCTTGCCAGGGGGAAACACCGGGGAGCTGTTTTTT

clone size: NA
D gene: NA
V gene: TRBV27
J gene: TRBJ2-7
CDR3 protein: CASSFTAGFPRYEQYF
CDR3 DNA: TGTGCCAGCAGTTTTACGGCAGGGTTCCCGCGATACGAGCAGTACTTC

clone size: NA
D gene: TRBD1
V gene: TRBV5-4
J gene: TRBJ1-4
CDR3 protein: CASSSGQGPDEKLFF
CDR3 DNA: TGTGCCAGCAGCTCGGGACAGGGGCCGGATGAAAAACTGTTTTTT

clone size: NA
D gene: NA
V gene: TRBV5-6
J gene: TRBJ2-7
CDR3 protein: CASSLRSLGGPGYEQYF
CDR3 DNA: TGTGCCAGCAGCTTGAGGTCGCTGGGCGGGCCGGGCTACGAGCAGTACTTC

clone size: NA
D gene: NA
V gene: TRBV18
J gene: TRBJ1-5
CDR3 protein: CASSPAVNQPQHF
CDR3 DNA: TGTGCCAGCTCACCGGCAGTAAATCAGCCCCAGCATTTT

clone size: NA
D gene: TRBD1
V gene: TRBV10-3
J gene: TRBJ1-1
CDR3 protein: CAIAGGGREAFF
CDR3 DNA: TGTGCCATCGCAGGGGGGGGACGTGAAGCTTTCTTT

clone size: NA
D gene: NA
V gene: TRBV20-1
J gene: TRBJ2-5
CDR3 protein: CSARREETQYF
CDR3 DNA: TGCAGTGCTAGAAGGGAGGAGACCCAGTACTTC

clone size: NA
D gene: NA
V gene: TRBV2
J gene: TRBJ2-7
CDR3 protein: CASSGGYSYEQYF
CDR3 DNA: TGTGCCAGCAGTGGGGGCTACTCCTACGAGCAGTACTTC

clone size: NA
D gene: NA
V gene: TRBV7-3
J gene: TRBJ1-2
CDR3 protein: CASSLAGSYGYTF
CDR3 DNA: TGTGCCAGCAGCTTGGCTGGGTCCTATGGCTACACCTTC

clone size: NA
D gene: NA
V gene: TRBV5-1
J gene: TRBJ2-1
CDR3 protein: CASSFGGENYNEQFF
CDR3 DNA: TGCGCCAGCAGCTTTGGGGGCGAAAACTACAATGAGCAGTTCTTC